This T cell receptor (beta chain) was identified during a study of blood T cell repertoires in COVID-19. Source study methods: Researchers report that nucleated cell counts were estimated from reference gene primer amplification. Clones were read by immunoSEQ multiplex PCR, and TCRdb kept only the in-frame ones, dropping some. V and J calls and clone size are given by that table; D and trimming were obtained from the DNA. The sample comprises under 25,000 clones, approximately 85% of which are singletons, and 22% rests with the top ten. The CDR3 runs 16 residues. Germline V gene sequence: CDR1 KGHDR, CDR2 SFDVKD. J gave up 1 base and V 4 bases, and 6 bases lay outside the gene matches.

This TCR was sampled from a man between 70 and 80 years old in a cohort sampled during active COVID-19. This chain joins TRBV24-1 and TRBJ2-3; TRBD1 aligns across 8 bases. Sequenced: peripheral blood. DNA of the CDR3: TGTGCCACCAGTGACAGGGACAGGAGTGGCACAGATACGCAGTATTTT. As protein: CATSDRDRSGTDTQYF.